A selection of T cell receptor beta chains follows, all from one sample in a study of shared clonotypes between healthy human individuals. TCRdb keeps only in-frame clones here, not all; method: immunoSEQ multiplex PCR. This sample has more than 850,000 clones, with roughly 74% found just once. The sample taken for sequencing was memory CD4+ T cells from PBMCs. Every receptor here comes from a man aged 18 to 30 in good health. Some clones in this sample may be carry-over from other donors' samples. Each CDR3 is given with its conserved first and last residue. Each record gives: D gene, J gene, clone size, V gene, CDR3 protein, CDR3 DNA. The D gene is left open where the match is weak. Clone size is stated in some rows and not others, as once, few, many or a class when expanded.

D gene: NA
J gene: TRBJ2-5
clone size: NA
V gene: TRBV18
CDR3 protein: CASSPPRGVTAQETQYF
CDR3 DNA: TGTGCCAGCTCACCACCGAGGGGGGTAACAGCCCAAGAGACCCAGTACTTC

D gene: TRBD1
J gene: TRBJ1-2
clone size: NA
V gene: TRBV5-1
CDR3 protein: CASSRDREDYGYTF
CDR3 DNA: TGCGCCAGCAGCCGGGACAGGGAGGACTATGGCTACACCTTC

D gene: NA
J gene: TRBJ1-3
clone size: few
V gene: TRBV28
CDR3 protein: CASSTTASGNTIYF
CDR3 DNA: TGTGCCAGCAGCACGACAGCTTCTGGAAACACCATATATTTT

D gene: NA
J gene: TRBJ1-1
clone size: few
V gene: TRBV30
CDR3 protein: CAWSSQGGNTEAFF
CDR3 DNA: TGTGCCTGGAGTTCTCAGGGAGGAAACACTGAAGCTTTCTTT

D gene: TRBD1
J gene: TRBJ2-1
clone size: NA
V gene: TRBV5-1
CDR3 protein: CASSSQTGYNEQFF
CDR3 DNA: TGCGCCAGCAGCTCCCAGACAGGGTACAATGAGCAGTTCTTC

D gene: TRBD1
J gene: TRBJ1-6
clone size: NA
V gene: TRBV5-1
CDR3 protein: CASSLGQGAALHF
CDR3 DNA: TGCGCCAGCAGCTTGGGACAGGGTGCGGCCCTCCACTTT

D gene: NA
J gene: TRBJ1-2
clone size: NA
V gene: TRBV28
CDR3 protein: CASTPTGGSGYGYTF
CDR3 DNA: TGTGCCAGCACTCCTACCGGGGGGTCGGGCTATGGCTACACCTTC

D gene: NA
J gene: TRBJ2-3
clone size: NA
V gene: TRBV9
CDR3 protein: CASSTALGQNWDTQYF
CDR3 DNA: TGTGCCAGCAGCACGGCGTTGGGTCAGAACTGGGATACGCAGTATTTT

D gene: TRBD2
J gene: TRBJ2-2
clone size: NA
V gene: TRBV7-9
CDR3 protein: CASSPGEGGPHGELFF
CDR3 DNA: TGTGCCAGCAGCCCCGGCGAGGGAGGGCCTCACGGGGAGCTGTTTTTT

D gene: NA
J gene: TRBJ1-1
clone size: few
V gene: TRBV30
CDR3 protein: CAWSVSENTEAFF
CDR3 DNA: TGTGCCTGGAGTGTATCGGAGAACACTGAAGCTTTCTTT

D gene: TRBD1
J gene: TRBJ1-2
clone size: NA
V gene: TRBV4-1
CDR3 protein: CASSQEGQGYGYTF
CDR3 DNA: TGCGCCAGCAGCCAAGAGGGACAGGGGTATGGCTACACCTTC

D gene: NA
J gene: TRBJ1-1
clone size: few
V gene: TRBV7-3
CDR3 protein: CASSFDGGNTEAFF
CDR3 DNA: TGTGCCAGCAGCTTCGACGGTGGGAACACTGAAGCTTTCTTT

D gene: NA
J gene: TRBJ1-2
clone size: once
V gene: TRBV6-5
CDR3 protein: CAISSDRNYGYTF
CDR3 DNA: TGTGCCATCAGTTCGGACAGAAACTATGGCTACACCTTC

D gene: TRBD2
J gene: TRBJ2-3
clone size: NA
V gene: TRBV18
CDR3 protein: CASSRREPADTQYF
CDR3 DNA: TGTGCCAGCTCACGGCGGGAGCCCGCAGATACGCAGTATTTT

D gene: TRBD2
J gene: TRBJ2-1
clone size: once
V gene: TRBV28
CDR3 protein: CASSETSGTFGEQFF
CDR3 DNA: TGTGCCAGCAGCGAGACTAGCGGGACCTTTGGGGAGCAGTTCTTC

D gene: NA
J gene: TRBJ2-2
clone size: NA
V gene: TRBV5-1
CDR3 protein: CASSLYSVTGELFF
CDR3 DNA: TGCGCCAGCAGCCTTTACAGTGTCACCGGGGAGCTGTTTTTT

D gene: NA
J gene: TRBJ1-2
clone size: NA
V gene: TRBV6-6
CDR3 protein: CASSHQPGPIYGYTF
CDR3 DNA: TGTGCCAGCAGTCACCAACCGGGACCGATATATGGCTACACCTTC

D gene: TRBD2
J gene: TRBJ2-3
clone size: NA
V gene: TRBV7-6
CDR3 protein: CASSPAGGGLAGRLTDTQYF
CDR3 DNA: TGTGCCAGCAGCCCCGCTGGCGGCGGGCTAGCGGGAAGGTTAACAGATACGCAGTATTTT

D gene: TRBD1
J gene: TRBJ2-6
clone size: NA
V gene: TRBV27
CDR3 protein: CASGTVSSGANVLTF
CDR3 DNA: TGTGCCAGCGGGACAGTGAGCTCTGGGGCCAACGTCCTGACTTTC

D gene: NA
J gene: TRBJ1-4
clone size: NA
V gene: TRBV27
CDR3 protein: CASSLGATPNEKLFF
CDR3 DNA: TGTGCCAGCAGTTTGGGGGCCACCCCTAATGAAAAACTGTTTTTT

D gene: NA
J gene: TRBJ1-4
clone size: NA
V gene: TRBV30
CDR3 protein: CAWSAERLKLFF
CDR3 DNA: TGTGCCTGGAGTGCCGAAAGGTTAAAACTGTTTTTT

D gene: TRBD2
J gene: TRBJ2-4
clone size: NA
V gene: TRBV18
CDR3 protein: CASSSNSGGGDIQYF
CDR3 DNA: TGTGCCAGCTCATCCAATAGCGGGGGAGGGGACATTCAGTACTTC

D gene: TRBD2
J gene: TRBJ2-7
clone size: NA
V gene: TRBV2
CDR3 protein: CATVAGPAYEQYF
CDR3 DNA: TGTGCCACCGTAGCGGGACCGGCCTACGAGCAGTACTTC

D gene: NA
J gene: TRBJ2-7
clone size: NA
V gene: TRBV5-1
CDR3 protein: CASSLGLGRAGEQYF
CDR3 DNA: TGCGCCAGCAGCTTGGGTTTAGGCAGGGCTGGGGAGCAGTACTTC

D gene: TRBD2
J gene: TRBJ2-1
clone size: NA
V gene: TRBV5-1
CDR3 protein: CASSIGLDGVVDEQFF
CDR3 DNA: TGCGCCAGCAGCATAGGACTAGACGGGGTTGTGGATGAGCAGTTCTTC

D gene: TRBD1
J gene: TRBJ1-2
clone size: NA
V gene: TRBV11-2
CDR3 protein: CASSLGDRGGYGYTF
CDR3 DNA: TGTGCCAGCAGCTTAGGGGACAGGGGGGGCTATGGCTACACCTTC

D gene: NA
J gene: TRBJ2-5
clone size: once
V gene: TRBV21-1
CDR3 protein: CASSKAELAGSVETQYF
CDR3 DNA: TGTGCCAGCAGCAAAGCGGAACTAGCGGGATCAGTAGAGACCCAGTACTTC

D gene: NA
J gene: TRBJ1-2
clone size: NA
V gene: TRBV11-2
CDR3 protein: CASSLGTPFNYGYTF
CDR3 DNA: TGTGCCAGCAGCTTAGGGACACCCTTTAACTATGGCTACACCTTC

D gene: TRBD2
J gene: TRBJ2-5
clone size: NA
V gene: TRBV5-1
CDR3 protein: CASSLGGTSGSQETQYF
CDR3 DNA: TGCGCCAGCAGCTTGGGTGGGACTAGCGGGTCCCAAGAGACCCAGTACTTC

D gene: NA
J gene: TRBJ2-3
clone size: NA
V gene: TRBV27
CDR3 protein: CASSRTSRTDTQYF
CDR3 DNA: TGTGCCAGCAGTCGGACAAGTCGCACAGATACGCAGTATTTT

D gene: NA
J gene: TRBJ2-7
clone size: NA
V gene: TRBV25-1
CDR3 protein: CASSVHYEQYF
CDR3 DNA: TGTGCCAGCAGTGTCCACTACGAGCAGTACTTC

D gene: NA
J gene: TRBJ2-2
clone size: NA
V gene: TRBV18
CDR3 protein: CASSPSRLGTGELFF
CDR3 DNA: TGTGCCAGCTCACCTTCCAGATTGGGCACCGGGGAGCTGTTTTTT

D gene: TRBD2
J gene: TRBJ2-7
clone size: NA
V gene: TRBV7-9
CDR3 protein: CASSSGTSGREQYF
CDR3 DNA: TGTGCCAGCAGCTCCGGGACTAGCGGGAGAGAGCAGTACTTC

D gene: NA
J gene: TRBJ2-7
clone size: NA
V gene: TRBV7-3
CDR3 protein: CASSLGSSNSYEQYF
CDR3 DNA: TGTGCCAGCAGCTTAGGGTCTAGTAATTCCTACGAGCAGTACTTC

D gene: NA
J gene: TRBJ2-7
clone size: NA
V gene: TRBV5-4
CDR3 protein: CASSLEAELSYNEQYF
CDR3 DNA: TGTGCCAGCAGCTTGGAGGCCGAACTCAGCTATAACGAGCAGTACTTC

D gene: NA
J gene: TRBJ2-1
clone size: NA
V gene: TRBV14
CDR3 protein: CASSQYEGFNEQFF
CDR3 DNA: TGTGCCAGCAGCCAATACGAGGGGTTCAATGAGCAGTTCTTC

D gene: NA
J gene: TRBJ2-5
clone size: NA
V gene: TRBV7-6
CDR3 protein: CASSLNQETQYF
CDR3 DNA: TGTGCCAGCAGCTTAAACCAAGAGACCCAGTACTTC

D gene: TRBD2
J gene: TRBJ2-2
clone size: NA
V gene: TRBV18
CDR3 protein: CASSSREGTGELFF
CDR3 DNA: TGTGCCAGCTCATCGCGGGAGGGGACCGGGGAGCTGTTTTTT

D gene: TRBD1
J gene: TRBJ2-7
clone size: NA
V gene: TRBV6-6
CDR3 protein: CASSPGTGATYEQYF
CDR3 DNA: TGTGCCAGCAGCCCCGGGACAGGGGCAACGTACGAGCAGTACTTC

D gene: TRBD2
J gene: TRBJ2-7
clone size: NA
V gene: TRBV9
CDR3 protein: CASSAPGGGGDEQYF
CDR3 DNA: TGTGCCAGCAGCGCCCCCGGGGGGGGTGGGGACGAGCAGTACTTC

D gene: NA
J gene: TRBJ2-1
clone size: NA
V gene: TRBV5-4
CDR3 protein: CASSSVGENEQFF
CDR3 DNA: TGTGCCAGCAGCTCTGTGGGTGAGAATGAGCAGTTCTTC

D gene: NA
J gene: TRBJ2-5
clone size: medium-sized
V gene: TRBV2
CDR3 protein: CASTTTGETQYF
CDR3 DNA: TGTGCCAGCACGACGACGGGGGAGACCCAGTACTTC

D gene: NA
J gene: TRBJ2-3
clone size: NA
V gene: TRBV28
CDR3 protein: CASSLAAFLSHTQYF
CDR3 DNA: TGTGCCAGCAGTTTAGCAGCGTTCCTCTCCCATACGCAGTATTTT

D gene: NA
J gene: TRBJ2-1
clone size: NA
V gene: TRBV21-1
CDR3 protein: CASSSGTGGPSYNEQFF
CDR3 DNA: TGTGCCAGCAGCAGCGGGACAGGGGGCCCGTCCTACAATGAGCAGTTCTTC

D gene: NA
J gene: TRBJ2-2
clone size: NA
V gene: TRBV5-1
CDR3 protein: CASSLEAGYKAGELFF
CDR3 DNA: TGCGCCAGCAGCTTGGAGGCAGGGTATAAGGCCGGGGAGCTGTTTTTT

D gene: TRBD2
J gene: TRBJ2-5
clone size: NA
V gene: TRBV28
CDR3 protein: CASSSPPGTSAGETQYF
CDR3 DNA: TGTGCCAGCAGCTCCCCACCCGGGACTAGTGCGGGGGAGACCCAGTACTTC

D gene: TRBD2
J gene: TRBJ2-1
clone size: once
V gene: TRBV5-4
CDR3 protein: CASSLGLAANNEQFF
CDR3 DNA: TGTGCCAGCAGCTTGGGACTAGCGGCGAACAATGAGCAGTTCTTC

D gene: TRBD1
J gene: TRBJ1-1
clone size: few
V gene: TRBV7-2
CDR3 protein: CASSSDRGWTEAFF
CDR3 DNA: TGTGCCAGCAGCTCGGACAGGGGTTGGACTGAAGCTTTCTTT

D gene: NA
J gene: TRBJ2-7
clone size: NA
V gene: TRBV19
CDR3 protein: CASSTESGYEQYF
CDR3 DNA: TGTGCCAGTAGTACTGAGAGCGGCTACGAGCAGTACTTC

D gene: TRBD1
J gene: TRBJ1-2
clone size: NA
V gene: TRBV5-1
CDR3 protein: CASRLDRSNNYGYTF
CDR3 DNA: TGCGCCAGCAGACTGGACAGGAGCAATAACTATGGCTACACCTTC

D gene: NA
J gene: TRBJ2-1
clone size: NA
V gene: TRBV7-3
CDR3 protein: CASSLNGGTYNEQFF
CDR3 DNA: TGTGCCAGCAGCTTAAACGGCGGGACGTACAATGAGCAGTTCTTC

D gene: NA
J gene: TRBJ1-4
clone size: NA
V gene: TRBV5-4
CDR3 protein: CASSLTLGTNEKLFF
CDR3 DNA: TGTGCCAGCAGCTTAACCCTGGGAACTAATGAAAAACTGTTTTTT

D gene: NA
J gene: TRBJ2-3
clone size: NA
V gene: TRBV5-6
CDR3 protein: CASSQGRASSLTDTQYF
CDR3 DNA: TGTGCCAGCAGCCAAGGCCGGGCCTCTTCCCTCACAGATACGCAGTATTTT

D gene: TRBD1
J gene: TRBJ2-7
clone size: NA
V gene: TRBV6-5
CDR3 protein: CASSMTGLSSYEQYF
CDR3 DNA: TGTGCCAGCAGCATGACAGGGTTGAGCTCCTACGAGCAGTACTTC